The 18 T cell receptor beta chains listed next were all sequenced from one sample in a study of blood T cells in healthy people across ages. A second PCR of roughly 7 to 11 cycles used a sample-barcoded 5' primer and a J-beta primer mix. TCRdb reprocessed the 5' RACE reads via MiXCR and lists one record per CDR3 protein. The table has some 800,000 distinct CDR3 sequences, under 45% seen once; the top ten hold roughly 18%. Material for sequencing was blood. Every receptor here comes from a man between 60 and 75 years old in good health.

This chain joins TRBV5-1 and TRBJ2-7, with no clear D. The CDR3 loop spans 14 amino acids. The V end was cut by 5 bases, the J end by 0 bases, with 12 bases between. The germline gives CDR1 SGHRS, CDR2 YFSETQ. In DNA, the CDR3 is TGCGCCAGCAGACGAGACCTTCGCTCCTACGAGCAGTACTTC. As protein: CASRRDLRSYEQYF.

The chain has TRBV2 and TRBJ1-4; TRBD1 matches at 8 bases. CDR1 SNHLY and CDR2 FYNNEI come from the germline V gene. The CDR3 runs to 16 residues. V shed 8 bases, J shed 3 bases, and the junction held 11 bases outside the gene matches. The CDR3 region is CASATGQGASNEKLFF. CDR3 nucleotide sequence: TGTGCCAGCGCGACCGGCCAGGGGGCTTCTAATGAAAAACTGTTTTTT.

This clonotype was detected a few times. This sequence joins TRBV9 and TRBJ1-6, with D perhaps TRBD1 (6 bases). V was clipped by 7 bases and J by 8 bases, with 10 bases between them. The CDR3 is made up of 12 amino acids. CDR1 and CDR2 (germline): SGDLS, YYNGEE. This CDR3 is CASGGGHSPLHF. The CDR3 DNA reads TGTGCCAGCGGGGGGGGCCATTCACCCCTCCACTTT.

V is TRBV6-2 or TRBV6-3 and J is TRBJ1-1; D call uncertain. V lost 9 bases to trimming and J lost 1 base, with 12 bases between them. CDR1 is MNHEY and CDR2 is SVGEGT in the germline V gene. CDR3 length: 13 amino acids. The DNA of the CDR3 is TGTGCCAGTAAAGGGTCGTCGAACACTGAAGCTTTCTTT. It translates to CASKGSSNTEAFF.

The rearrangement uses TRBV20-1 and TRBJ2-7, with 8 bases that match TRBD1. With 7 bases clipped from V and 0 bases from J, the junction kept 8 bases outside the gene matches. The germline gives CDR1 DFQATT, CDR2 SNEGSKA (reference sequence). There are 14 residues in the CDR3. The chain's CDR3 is CSGHPTGVSYEQYF. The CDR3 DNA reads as TGCAGTGGCCACCCGACAGGGGTCTCCTACGAGCAGTACTTC.

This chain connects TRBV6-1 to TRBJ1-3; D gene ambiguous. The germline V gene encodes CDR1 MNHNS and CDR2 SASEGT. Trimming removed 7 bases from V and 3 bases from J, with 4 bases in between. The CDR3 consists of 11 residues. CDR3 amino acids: CASNSGNTIYF. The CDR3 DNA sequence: TGTGCCAGCAACAGTGGAAACACCATATATTTT.

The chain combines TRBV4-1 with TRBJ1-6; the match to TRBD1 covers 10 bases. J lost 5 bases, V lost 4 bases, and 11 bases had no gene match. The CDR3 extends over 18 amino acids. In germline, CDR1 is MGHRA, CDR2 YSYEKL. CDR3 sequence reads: CASSPHGTGEDNNSPLHF. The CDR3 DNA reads TGCGCCAGCAGCCCTCACGGGACAGGGGAAGACAATAATTCACCCCTCCACTTT.

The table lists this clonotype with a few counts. The DNA of the CDR3 is TGTGCCAGCAGTGGGGCTAGCGGGGATCGTGGGACCCAGTACTTC. This translates into CASSGASGDRGTQYF. The V call is TRBV2, the J call TRBJ2-5, with 9 bases identical to TRBD2. Germline V gene data show CDR1 as SNHLY and CDR2 as FYNNEI. This CDR3 is built from 15 residues. With 4 bases clipped from V and 7 bases from J, the junction kept 10 bases outside the gene matches.

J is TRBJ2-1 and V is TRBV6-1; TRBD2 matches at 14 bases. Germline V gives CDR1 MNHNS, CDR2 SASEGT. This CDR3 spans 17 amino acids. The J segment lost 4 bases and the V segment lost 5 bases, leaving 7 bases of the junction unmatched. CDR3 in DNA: TGTGCCAGCAGTCCTCCGAGGACTAGCGGGGGGTACAATGAGCAGTTCTTC. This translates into CASSPPRTSGGYNEQFF.

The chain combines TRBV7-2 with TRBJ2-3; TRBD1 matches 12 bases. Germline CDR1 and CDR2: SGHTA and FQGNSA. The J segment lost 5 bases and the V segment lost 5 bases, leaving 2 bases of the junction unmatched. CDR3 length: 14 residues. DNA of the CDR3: TGTGCCAGCAGCGGGGACAGGGGGCTAGATACGCAGTATTTT. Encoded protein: CASSGDRGLDTQYF.

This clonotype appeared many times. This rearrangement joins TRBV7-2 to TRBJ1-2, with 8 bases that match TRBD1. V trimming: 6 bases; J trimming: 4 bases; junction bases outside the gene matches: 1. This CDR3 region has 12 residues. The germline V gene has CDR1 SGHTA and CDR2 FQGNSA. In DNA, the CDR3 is TGTGCCAGCAGTGACAGGGGCTATGGCTACACCTTC. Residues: CASSDRGYGYTF.

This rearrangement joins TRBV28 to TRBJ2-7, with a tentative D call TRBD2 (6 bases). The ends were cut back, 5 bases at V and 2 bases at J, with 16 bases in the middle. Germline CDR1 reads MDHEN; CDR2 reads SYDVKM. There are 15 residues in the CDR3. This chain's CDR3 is CASSTLGGLTYEQYF. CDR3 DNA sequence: TGTGCCAGCAGTACCCTCGGGGGATTAACCTACGAGCAGTACTTC.

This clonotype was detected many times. The DNA of the CDR3 is TGCAGCGTGGCCCTGAGTGGGACGCAGTATTTT. Translation gives CSVALSGTQYF. This chain uses TRBV29-1 with TRBJ2-3; D uncertain. The germline V gene encodes CDR1 SQVTM and CDR2 ANQGSEA. The V and J ends lost 6 bases and 9 bases respectively, with 13 bases between them. The CDR3 runs 11 residues.

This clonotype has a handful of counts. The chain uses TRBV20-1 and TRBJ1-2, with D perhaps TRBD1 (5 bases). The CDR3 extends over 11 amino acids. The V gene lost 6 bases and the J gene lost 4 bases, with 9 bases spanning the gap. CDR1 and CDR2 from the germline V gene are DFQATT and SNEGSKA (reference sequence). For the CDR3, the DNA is TGCAGTGCCTCCGGGGGCTATGGCTACACCTTC. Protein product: CSASGGYGYTF.

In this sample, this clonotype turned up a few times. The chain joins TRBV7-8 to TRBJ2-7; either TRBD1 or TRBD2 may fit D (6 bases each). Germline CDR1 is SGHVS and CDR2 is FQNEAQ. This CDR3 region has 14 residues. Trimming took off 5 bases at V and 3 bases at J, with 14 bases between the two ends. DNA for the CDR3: TGTGCCAGCAGCGAAGGGGGGAAGAACTACGAGCAGTACTTC. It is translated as CASSEGGKNYEQYF.

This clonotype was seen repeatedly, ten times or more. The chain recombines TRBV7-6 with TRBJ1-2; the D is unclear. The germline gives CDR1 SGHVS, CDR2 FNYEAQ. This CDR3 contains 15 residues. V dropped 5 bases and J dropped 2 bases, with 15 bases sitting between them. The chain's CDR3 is CASSPEVTPNYGYTF. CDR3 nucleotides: TGTGCCAGCAGCCCTGAGGTTACTCCGAACTATGGCTACACCTTC.

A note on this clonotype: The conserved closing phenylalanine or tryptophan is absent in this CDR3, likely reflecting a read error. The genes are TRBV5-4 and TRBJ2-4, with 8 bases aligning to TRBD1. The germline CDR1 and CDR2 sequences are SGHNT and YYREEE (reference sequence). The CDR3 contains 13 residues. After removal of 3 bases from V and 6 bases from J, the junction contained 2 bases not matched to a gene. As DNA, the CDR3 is TGTGCCAGCAGCTCGGGGACAGGAAACATTCAGTACTTA. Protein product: CASSSGTGNIQYL.

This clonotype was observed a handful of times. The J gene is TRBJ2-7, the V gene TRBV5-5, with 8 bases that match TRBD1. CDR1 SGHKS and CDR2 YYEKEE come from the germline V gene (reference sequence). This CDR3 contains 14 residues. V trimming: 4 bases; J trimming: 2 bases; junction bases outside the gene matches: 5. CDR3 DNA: TGTGCCAGCAGCCGCCAGGACAGGGCCTACGAGCAGTACTTC. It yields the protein CASSRQDRAYEQYF.